What follows are 27 T cell receptor beta chains derived from one specimen sequenced in a study of tumor-infiltrating lymphocytes in primary liver carcinoma. Each 20-30 mg portion of unsorted bulk tissue served as the source for co-extraction of RNA and DNA. From 450 to 550 ng total RNA, TCR beta cDNA was generated with a primer in the constant region. For TCR beta, libraries were produced by three nested multiplex PCR rounds using slightly modified ARM-PCR. Use of TRBV1-TRBV30 forward primers with a C-beta reverse primer characterized the first two PCR rounds, which lasted approximately 11 cycles each. TCRdb reanalysed the multiplex PCR reads using MiXCR and keeps one entry per CDR3 protein. The table includes roughly 55,000 distinct CDR3 sequences, just over 70% detected once. Sequencing was performed on liver tumor tissue from sampling region 2. Subset reported: tumor region T2, inferior pole. The source of these receptors is a man aged 40-49 years with primary liver carcinoma and hepatitis B virus infection.

A word on this clonotype: One end of the junction fails to match germline, which may point to a read error. CDR3 nucleotide sequence: TGTGCCAGCGGTTACGGGGGTGCGGGTGAGCAGTACTTC. The encoded protein is CASGYGGAGEQYF. This chain links TRBV6-5 with TRBJ2-7, with D maybe TRBD2 (6 bases). Germline CDR1 is MNHEY and CDR2 is SVGAGI. CDR3 length: 13 amino acids.

The V and J genes are TRBV5-1 and TRBJ2-3, with TRBD1 as a possible D gene (6 bases). In germline, CDR1 is SGHRS, CDR2 YFSETQ. Trimming took off 4 bases at V and 4 bases at J, with 19 bases between the two ends. The CDR3 spans 16 residues. CDR3 coding DNA: TGCGCCAGCAGCAACCCTGGTGGAAAGGGGGCAGATACGCAGTATTTT. It codes for CASSNPGGKGADTQYF.

On this clonotype itself: Its ends do not fully match the called genes, so a read error is possible. The chain joins TRBV10-3 to TRBJ1-2, with D hard to call. The CDR3 spans 13 residues. Germline values: CDR1 ENHRY, CDR2 SYGVKD. CDR3 loop: CANSGQVNYGYTF. DNA of the CDR3: TGTGCCAACAGTGGGCAGGTTAACTATGGCTACACTTTC.

This clonotype appeared many times. This chain uses TRBV28 with TRBJ2-5; TRBD2 matches 7 bases. Germline assignment: CDR1 MDHEN and CDR2 SYDVKM. The J segment lost 0 bases and the V segment lost 5 bases, leaving 9 bases of the junction unmatched. This CDR3 is 16 amino acids long. Here the CDR3 DNA reads TGTGCCAGCAGTCTAGTCCCTAGCGGAAACCAAGAGACCCAGTACTTC. This codes for CASSLVPSGNQETQYF. The variable domain in full, completed from reference TRBV28 and TRBJ2-5, reads DVKVTQSSRYLVKRTGEKVFLECVQDMDHENMFWYRQDPGLGLRLIYFSYDVKMKEKGDIPEGYSVSREKKERFSLILESASTNQTSMYLCASSLVPSGNQETQYFGPGTRLLVL.

The chain combines TRBV6-1 with TRBJ2-1; D gene uncertain. The CDR3 runs 14 residues. Germline V CDR1 and CDR2: MNHNS, SASEGT. Trimming took off 9 bases at V and 0 bases at J, with 12 bases between the two ends. The CDR3 sequence is CASPIALSYNEQFF. As DNA, the CDR3 is TGTGCCAGTCCTATCGCGCTCTCCTACAATGAGCAGTTCTTC.

As concerns this clonotype: This likely comes from a read error, as the CDR3 has no conserved phenylalanine or tryptophan at its end. The chain couples TRBV4-2 to TRBJ1-1; D possibly corresponds to TRBD1 (5 bases). V lost 1 base and J lost 0, with 12 bases in between. CDR1 LGHNA and CDR2 YNFKEQ come from the germline V gene. The CDR3 is 16 residues long. CDR3 residues: CASSQGAGRMNTEAFS. For the CDR3, the DNA is TGTGCCAGCAGCCAAGGAGCGGGGCGCATGAACACTGAAGCTTTCTCT.

Points on this clonotype: At one end the junction does not follow the germline gene, possibly because of a read error. The rearrangement links TRBV5-5 to TRBJ2-3; a weak D match, TRBD2 (5 bases). From germline, CDR1 is SGHKS and CDR2 YYEKEE (reference sequence). The CDR3 runs to 12 residues. The CDR3 here is CASSFGLDTHYF. CDR3 sequence (DNA): TGCGCCAGCAGCTTTGGACTCGATACGCATTATTTT.

V is TRBV11-1 and J is TRBJ2-7; D ambiguous. V shed 4 bases and J shed 9 bases, with 16 bases lying between them. The CDR3 totals 13 residues. The germline CDR1 and CDR2 sequences are SGHAT and FQDESV (reference sequence). CDR3 region: CASSSSRGGGQYF. CDR3 nucleotide sequence: TGTGCCAGCAGCTCCTCGCGAGGTGGCGGGCAGTACTTC.

About this clonotype itself: The final CDR3 position lacks the conserved phenylalanine or tryptophan, pointing to a likely read error. The V call is TRBV5-4, the J call TRBJ2-5; D not certain. Germline CDR1 is SGHNT and CDR2 is YYREEE (reference sequence). Trimming took off 8 bases at V and 7 bases at J, with 15 bases between the two ends. The CDR3 covers 12 residues. The CDR3 loop is CASGFSSRTQYI. The CDR3 DNA is TGTGCCAGTGGCTTCTCGTCCCGGACCCAGTACATC.

This clonotype has a count of ten or more. The V and J genes are TRBV11-1 and TRBJ2-1; 9 bases line up with TRBD2. Germline CDR1 is SGHAT and CDR2 is FQDESV (reference sequence). The CDR3 runs to 18 residues. V gave up 2 bases and J gave up 1 base; unmatched junction bases: 9. DNA for the CDR3: TGTGCCAGCAGCTTATACCGCTCCGCGGGAGGGTCCTACAATGAGCAGTTCTTC. It yields the protein CASSLYRSAGGSYNEQFF.

The chain carries TRBV5-5 and TRBJ2-3; D is possibly TRBD1 (5 bases). The V gene's germline CDR1 is SGHKS and CDR2 YYEKEE (reference sequence). CDR3 length: 15 amino acids. V was pared by 5 bases and J by 3 bases, with 16 bases between. The CDR3 bases are TGTGCCAGCAGAGGGGCCGGCACCTATACAGATACGCAGTATTTT. Translation gives CASRGAGTYTDTQYF.

As to this clonotype: The junction and the germline gene differ at one end; a read error may be behind it. The rearrangement joins TRBV6-1 to TRBJ1-2; D is uncertain. Germline CDR1 reads MNHNS; CDR2 reads SASEGT. This CDR3 is built from 16 residues. DNA of the CDR3: TGTGCCAACAGTGAAGGTGTCGGTAGACCTGACTATGGCTACACCTTC. Protein: CANSEGVGRPDYGYTF.

Regarding this clonotype: A read error may account for a junction end that differs from germline. The CDR3 protein is CASSQVALLAGATDTQFF. The CDR3 nucleotides are TGTGCCAGCAGCCAAGTGGCGCTTCTGGCAGGAGCGACAGATACGCAGTTTTTT. The chain has TRBV4-2 and TRBJ2-3; the D gene is possibly TRBD1 (5 bases). This CDR3 contains 18 residues. CDR1 LGHNA and CDR2 YNFKEQ come from the germline V gene.

In the case of this clonotype: A single base separates this from a much larger clone, so it may be a read error. The chain couples TRBV6-2 or TRBV6-3 to TRBJ1-2; D is uncertain. The V gene's germline CDR1 is MNHEY and CDR2 SVGEGT. CDR3 length equals 12 residues. Here the CDR3 reads CSSSPTAYGYTF. DNA for the CDR3: TGTTCCAGCAGCCCAACAGCCTATGGCTACACCTTC.

The chain employs TRBV28 and TRBJ2-1; no firm D call. Germline V gene lookup returns CDR1 MDHEN and CDR2 SYDVKM. The V end lost 11 bases, the J end lost 6 bases, and 14 bases lay between the germline ends. The CDR3 sequence is 12 residues long. The DNA for the CDR3 is TGTGCCGGGTCCACTATTGGCAATGAGCAGTTCTTC. Its protein is CAGSTIGNEQFF. The full variable domain, its missing parts supplied by reference TRBV28 and TRBJ2-1, is DVKVTQSSRYLVKRTGEKVFLECVQDMDHENMFWYRQDPGLGLRLIYFSYDVKMKEKGDIPEGYSVSREKKERFSLILESASTNQTSMYLCAGSTIGNEQFFGPGTRLTVL.

Of note for this clonotype: At one end, the junction sequence differs from germline, possibly due to a read error. The genes are TRBV6-6 and TRBJ2-7, with D possibly matching TRBD2 (6 bases). CDR3 length: 12 amino acids. Germline CDR1 and CDR2: MNHNY and SVGAGI (reference sequence). As DNA, the CDR3 is TGTGTCAGCAGCCCCGGAGCGGGCGAGCAGTACTTC. This translates into CVSSPGAGEQYF.

The table lists this clonotype with many counts. The chain has TRBV28 and TRBJ2-3; 10 bases agree with TRBD1. The trim removed 5 bases at V and 1 base at J, leaving 3 bases unmatched. From germline, CDR1 is MDHEN and CDR2 SYDVKM. CDR3 size: 15 residues. CDR3 region: CASSPDRGRTDTQYF. The CDR3 DNA sequence: TGTGCCAGCAGTCCCGACAGGGGGCGCACAGATACGCAGTATTTT.

As regards this clonotype: The junction shows a germline mismatch at one end, possibly a read error. This sequence joins TRBV4-3 and TRBJ2-3; a weak D match, TRBD1 (7 bases). The CDR3 is 14 amino acids. Germline CDR1 is LGHNA and CDR2 is YSLEER. CDR3 in amino acids: CASRQGGASDTQYF. The CDR3 DNA sequence: TGCGCCAGCCGCCAGGGGGGAGCATCAGACACGCAGTATTTT.

For this clonotype: The junction and the germline gene differ at one end; a read error may be behind it. The chain is built from TRBV11-2 and TRBJ2-5, with D perhaps TRBD1 (6 bases). The V gene's germline CDR1 is SGHAT and CDR2 FQNNGV. CDR3 length equals 14 residues. The CDR3 region is CVSSLDWGLETQYF. DNA for the CDR3: TGTGTCAGCAGTTTAGATTGGGGGCTAGAGACCCAGTACTTC.

With regard to this clonotype: The junction does not match germline at one end; this may be a read error. This chain uses TRBV6-5 with TRBJ1-2; 11 positions match TRBD1. This CDR3 has 14 amino acids. The germline V gene encodes CDR1 MNHEY and CDR2 SVGAGI. CDR3 sequence: CASGGTGGFYCYIF. For the CDR3, the DNA is TGTGCCAGCGGCGGGACAGGGGGTTTCTATTGCTACATCTTC.

For this clonotype: Its ends do not fully match the called genes, so a read error is possible. The chain employs TRBV4-2 and TRBJ2-7; no clear D. The CDR3 loop spans 11 amino acids. Germline values: CDR1 LGHNA, CDR2 YNFKEQ. This CDR3 is CVSSPKGKQYF. As DNA, the CDR3 is TGTGTCAGCAGCCCAAAGGGAAAGCAGTACTTC.

About this clonotype: The CDR3 carries no conserved terminal phenylalanine or tryptophan, so it likely arises from a read error. The genes are TRBV6-6 and TRBJ2-7; 8 bases fit TRBD1. This CDR3 comprises 14 residues. Germline V gene sequence: CDR1 MNHNY, CDR2 SVGAGI (reference sequence). This CDR3 is CISSYGTGDREQYL. The CDR3, as DNA: TGTATCAGCAGTTACGGGACAGGTGATAGGGAGCAGTACTTA.

Details on this clonotype: Likely a read error: the CDR3 ends without its conserved phenylalanine or tryptophan. The limits of the CDR3 on the DNA are not certain, so only TCRdb's listed CDR3 is given. V is TRBV6-1 and J is TRBJ2-1. Germline assignment: CDR1 MNHNS and CDR2 SASEGT. The CDR3 has 13 amino acids, counting both end residues. The CDR3 spells CASMLNQHNEEFL.

The CDR3 region is CLSSQEYGQGFWTKAFF. The CDR3, as DNA: TGTCTCAGCAGCCAAGAGTACGGACAGGGTTTTTGGACTAAAGCTTTCTTT. The chain links TRBV4-2 to TRBJ1-1; 8 bases map to TRBD1. This CDR3 comprises 17 residues. In germline, CDR1 is LGHNA, CDR2 YNFKEQ.

This clonotype was picked up many times. The chain uses TRBV5-1 and TRBJ2-1; TRBD2 agrees at 11 bases. The germline V gene has CDR1 SGHRS and CDR2 YFSETQ. There are 14 residues in the CDR3. The V gene end was trimmed by 7 bases and the J gene end by 8 bases; junction bases not matched to a gene: 8. CDR3 residues: CASSLLAGGYEQFF. The DNA of the CDR3 is TGCGCCAGCTCTCTTCTAGCGGGAGGTTATGAGCAGTTCTTC.

In the case of this clonotype: One end of the junction fails to match germline, which may point to a read error. The chain carries TRBV6-2 or TRBV6-3 and TRBJ2-7; TRBD2 matches at 11 bases. The CDR3 extends over 15 amino acids. CDR1 is MNHEY, CDR2 SVGEGT, per germline. CDR3 sequence reads: CDSSRRTSGHYEQYF. The CDR3 DNA sequence: TGTGACAGCAGTCGGCGGACTAGCGGGCACTACGAGCAGTACTTC.

Notes on this clonotype: A much bigger clone sits one base away, suggesting this may be a read error. The chain couples TRBV4-3 to TRBJ2-3; 9 bases are a match to TRBD2. The CDR3 sequence is 20 residues long. Germline V lookup: CDR1 LGHNA, CDR2 YSLEER. The V gene end was trimmed by 0 bases and the J gene end by 4 bases; junction bases not matched to a gene: 17. The CDR3 reads CASSQDLPSGTSRRADTQYF. The CDR3 DNA sequence: TGCGCCAGCAGCCAAGATCTTCCCTCCGGGACTAGCAGGAGAGCAGATACGCAGTATTTT.